This T cell receptor beta chain was profiled in a study of shared clonotypes between healthy human individuals. Study-wide background: Used for every donor were three CD4 naive, three CD4 memory, two CD8 naive and one CD8 memory plate. Study-wide points: Non-shared clonotypes showed lower generation probabilities than clonotypes common to all four donors.

Profiling relied on immunoSEQ multiplex PCR, and the TCRdb table lists in-frame clones only, not all of them. Of about 1,900,000 clones detected, approximately 95% appear once; the ten largest clones hold under 1.5%. CD45RO-negative, CCR7-positively selected cells formed the naive CD8 fraction, excluding terminally differentiated effector memory CD45RA+ cells. Points on this clone: What it binds is unknown.

The CDR3 has 14 amino acids. The V end lost 1 base, the J end lost 5 bases, and 12 bases lay between the germline ends. Germline V CDR1 and CDR2: SNHLY, FYNNEI. The receptor comes from a man between 18 and 35 years old in good health. The rearrangement joins TRBV2 to TRBJ2-7; weak D call: TRBD1 (6 bases). Input material: naive CD8+ T cells sorted from blood. The CDR3 loop is CASSEEYRDNEQYF. DNA for the CDR3: TGTGCCAGCAGTGAAGAGTACAGGGATAACGAGCAGTACTTC.